The 15 T cell receptor beta chains listed next were all sequenced from one sample in a study of blood T cell repertoires in COVID-19. Produced via immunoSEQ multiplex PCR; TCRdb's table is partial and in-frame only. The profile covers fewer than 250,000 clones, with about nine tenths appearing a single time and more than 0.7% taken by the ten largest. The sequenced material came from peripheral blood. The source of these receptors is a woman between 70 and 85 years old with acute or convalescent COVID-19.

The chain uses TRBV11-2 and TRBJ2-7, with D possibly matching TRBD2 (6 bases). The CDR3 length is 15 residues. Germline V gene data show CDR1 as SGHAT and CDR2 as FQNNGV. Deletions cut 5 bases from V and 2 bases from J, with 16 bases between. The CDR3 DNA reads as TGTGCCAGCAGCCGGGCGGGACCCGGTACCTACGAGCAGTACTTC. Translating gives CASSRAGPGTYEQYF.

This chain links TRBV6-5 with TRBJ1-1; D is unclear. Germline V lookup: CDR1 MNHEY, CDR2 SVGAGI. Deletions cut 2 bases from V and 0 bases from J, with 10 bases between. CDR3 length: 15 amino acids. The CDR3 sequence: CASSYGGGLNTEAFF. The CDR3 bases are TGTGCCAGCAGTTACGGAGGAGGGCTGAACACTGAAGCTTTCTTT.

The V gene is TRBV5-1, the J gene TRBJ2-1; TRBD1 agrees at 10 bases. V was clipped by 4 bases and J by 4 bases; unmatched bases: 5. The CDR3 is made up of 15 amino acids. The germline gives CDR1 SGHRS, CDR2 YFSETQ. The CDR3 region has the DNA TGCGCCAGCAGCCCCCGGGACAGGGGTTACAATGAGCAGTTCTTC. Residues: CASSPRDRGYNEQFF.

The genes are TRBV9 and TRBJ2-3, with D maybe TRBD1 (5 bases). Germline V lookup: CDR1 SGDLS, CDR2 YYNGEE. The CDR3 is made up of 13 amino acids. Trimming left V 1 base short and J 4 bases short, with 7 bases between. The CDR3 loop reads CASSVQGADTQYF. The CDR3 DNA reads TGTGCCAGCAGCGTACAGGGTGCAGATACGCAGTATTTT.

The sample holds a few counts of this clone. The chain links TRBV27 to TRBJ2-3, with 7 bases fitting TRBD2. Germline V CDR1 and CDR2: MNHEY, SMNVEV (reference sequence). The CDR3 runs to 15 residues. The V segment lost 6 bases and the J segment 2 bases; nucleotides outside the gene matches: 8. The CDR3, as DNA: TGTGCCAGCAGGCGGGCTAGCGGTATCACAGATACGCAGTATTTT. Its protein is CASRRASGITDTQYF.

V usage is TRBV19 and J usage is TRBJ1-2; no clear D. The V gene's germline CDR1 is LNHDA and CDR2 SQIVND (reference sequence). Deletions cut 3 bases from V and 1 base from J, with 6 bases between. This CDR3 is built from 13 residues. CDR3 protein: CASSISGNYGYTF. In nucleotides, the CDR3 is TGTGCCAGTAGTATCAGTGGTAACTATGGCTACACCTTC.

This chain joins TRBV5-1 and TRBJ2-2; 10 bases map to TRBD1. Germline CDR1 reads SGHRS; CDR2 reads YFSETQ. V was pared by 0 bases and J by 4 bases, with 3 bases of the junction left unmatched. This CDR3 has 16 residues. The CDR3 here is CASSLETGGGTGELFF. DNA for the CDR3: TGCGCCAGCAGCTTGGAGACAGGGGGCGGCACCGGGGAGCTGTTTTTT.

CDR3 sequence: CASSQEHRGGVSAEAFF. CDR3 in DNA: TGCGCCAGCAGCCAAGAACACAGGGGAGGCGTTTCGGCTGAAGCTTTCTTT. The rearrangement joins TRBV4-3 to TRBJ1-1; 7 nucleotides line up with TRBD1. Germline V gene lookup returns CDR1 LGHNA and CDR2 YSLEER. The CDR3 totals 17 residues. Trimming took 0 bases from V and 6 from J; bases not matched to a gene: 13.

Notes on this clone: The sample has other DNA sequences that encode this CDR3 too. J is TRBJ1-2 and V is TRBV12-5; tentative D call: TRBD1 (6 bases). The CDR3 sequence is 14 residues long. V was pared by 1 base and J by 4 bases, with 10 bases between. Per the germline V gene, CDR1 is LGHNT and CDR2 is FRNRAP. Here the CDR3 reads CASGLAGQTYGYTF. Written as DNA, the CDR3 is TGTGCTAGTGGTTTGGCTGGACAGACCTATGGCTACACCTTC.

A few counts support this clone. In DNA form, the CDR3 reads TGTGCCAGCTCACCGGGACAGGGAACAGGCTACACCTTC. It encodes CASSPGQGTGYTF. The genes are TRBV18 and TRBJ1-2, with 9 bases aligning to TRBD1. Germline trimming cut 3 bases from V and 8 bases from J; bases unmatched to any gene: 4. Germline V gene lookup returns CDR1 KGHSH and CDR2 LQKENI. The CDR3 has 13 amino acids.

Of note for this clone: This sample also contains other DNA sequences that code for the same CDR3. This chain links TRBV5-1 with TRBJ1-2, with 9 bases matching TRBD1. V trimming: 3 bases; J trimming: 5 bases; junction bases outside the gene matches: 2. The CDR3 has 13 residues. From germline, CDR1 is SGHRS and CDR2 YFSETQ. The CDR3 nucleotides read TGCGCCAGCAGCTCAGGACAGGGGTATGGCTACACCTTC. Protein: CASSSGQGYGYTF.

This clone was found once. This chain uses TRBV28 with TRBJ1-2; 9 positions agree with TRBD1. CDR1 is MDHEN and CDR2 is SYDVKM in the germline V gene. Unmatched junction bases numbered 2, after V lost 5 bases and J lost 4 bases. CDR3 size: 13 residues. CDR3 residues: CASSEDRGYGYTF. CDR3 DNA sequence: TGTGCCAGCAGTGAGGACAGGGGCTATGGCTACACCTTC.

This clone was recorded a few times. The chain links TRBV11-3 to TRBJ1-4, with D uncertain. CDR1 and CDR2 (germline): SGHNT, YENEEA. The V end lost 0 bases, the J end lost 8 bases, and 4 bases lay between the germline ends. The CDR3 covers 12 residues. The CDR3, as DNA: TGTGCCAGCAGCTTAGACGGGGAAAAACTGTTTTTT. It yields the protein CASSLDGEKLFF.

The chain uses TRBV3-1 (or the pseudogene TRBV3-2) and TRBJ1-6; D remains ambiguous. The CDR3 covers 17 residues. The V gene lost 0 bases and the J gene lost 0 bases, with 9 bases spanning the gap. CDR1 is LGHDT, CDR2 YNNKEL, per germline (reference sequence). CDR3 sequence: CASSQDYRSSYNSPLHF. The CDR3 DNA reads TGTGCCAGCAGCCAAGATTATAGGAGCTCCTATAATTCACCCCTCCACTTT.

The chain is built from TRBV5-5 and TRBJ1-2; 7 bases match TRBD1. CDR3 length: 14 residues. Per the germline V gene, CDR1 is SGHKS and CDR2 is YYEKEE (reference sequence). V was clipped by 1 base and J by 2 bases; unmatched bases: 2. The CDR3 nucleotides are TGTGCCAGCAGCTTGATGGGACAGAACTATGGCTACACCTTC. It is translated as CASSLMGQNYGYTF.